Listed below are T cell receptor beta chains from one sample, sequenced in a study of cytomegalovirus exposure and HLA in healthy donors. Clones were read by immunoSEQ multiplex PCR, and TCRdb kept only the in-frame ones, dropping some. Its listing shows 140,000 or so clones. The sequenced sample consisted of PBMCs. Receptor source: a male donor in good health and CMV-seronegative. The CDR3 runs from the conserved cysteine through the conserved F or W. The D gene is left open where the match is weak.

v_call: TRBV4-2
j_call: TRBJ2-7
d_call: TRBD1
cdr3_aa: CASSLEQGVNEQYF

v_call: TRBV18
j_call: TRBJ2-4
d_call: TRBD2
cdr3_aa: CASSPRSLGTSGILAKNIQYF

v_call: TRBV19
j_call: TRBJ1-3
d_call: NA
cdr3_aa: CASSPRTGGNTIYF

v_call: TRBV19
j_call: TRBJ2-2
d_call: TRBD2
cdr3_aa: CASSRVAGNTGELFF

v_call: TRBV9
j_call: TRBJ1-5
d_call: NA
cdr3_aa: CASSAEGAYQPQHF

v_call: TRBV5-6
j_call: TRBJ2-7
d_call: TRBD1
cdr3_aa: CASRQWGTVSYEQYF

v_call: TRBV19
j_call: TRBJ2-1
d_call: TRBD2
cdr3_aa: CASSISGSSRNEQFF

v_call: TRBV6-5
j_call: TRBJ1-1
d_call: TRBD1
cdr3_aa: CASSISTGGVTEAFF

v_call: TRBV5-6
j_call: TRBJ1-2
d_call: TRBD1
cdr3_aa: CASSTRDRELYGYTF

v_call: TRBV13
j_call: TRBJ2-7
d_call: TRBD2
cdr3_aa: CASSHGGSYEQYF

v_call: TRBV5-4
j_call: TRBJ2-7
d_call: TRBD1
cdr3_aa: CTSREQGAGYEQYF

v_call: TRBV6-1
j_call: TRBJ2-5
d_call: TRBD2
cdr3_aa: CASSGGLAGQETQYF

v_call: TRBV30
j_call: TRBJ2-5
d_call: NA
cdr3_aa: CAWKTYTGGETQYF